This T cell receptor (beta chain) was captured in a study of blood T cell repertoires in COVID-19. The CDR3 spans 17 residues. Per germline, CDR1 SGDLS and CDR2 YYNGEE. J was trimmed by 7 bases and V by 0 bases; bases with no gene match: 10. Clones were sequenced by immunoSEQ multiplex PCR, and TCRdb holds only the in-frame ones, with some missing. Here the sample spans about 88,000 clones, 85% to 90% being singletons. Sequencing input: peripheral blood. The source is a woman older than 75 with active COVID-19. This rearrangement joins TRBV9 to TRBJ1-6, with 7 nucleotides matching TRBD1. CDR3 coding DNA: TGTGCCAGCAGCGTAGGGGTGCAGGGACAGCCGAATTCACCCCTCCACTTT. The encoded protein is CASSVGVQGQPNSPLHF.